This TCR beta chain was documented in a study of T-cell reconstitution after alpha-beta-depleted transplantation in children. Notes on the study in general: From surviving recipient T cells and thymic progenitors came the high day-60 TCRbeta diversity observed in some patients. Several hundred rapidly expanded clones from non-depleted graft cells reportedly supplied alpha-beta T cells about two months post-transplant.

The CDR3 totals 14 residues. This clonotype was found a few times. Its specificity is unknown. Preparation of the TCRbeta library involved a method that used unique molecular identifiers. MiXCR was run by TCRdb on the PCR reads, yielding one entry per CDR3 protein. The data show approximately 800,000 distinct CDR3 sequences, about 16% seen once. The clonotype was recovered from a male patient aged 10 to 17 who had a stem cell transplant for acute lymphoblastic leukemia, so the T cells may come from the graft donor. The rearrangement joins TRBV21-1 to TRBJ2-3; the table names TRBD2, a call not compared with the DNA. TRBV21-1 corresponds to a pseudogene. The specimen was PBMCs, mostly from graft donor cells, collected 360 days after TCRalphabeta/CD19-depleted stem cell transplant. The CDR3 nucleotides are TGTGCCAGCATCGGGACTAGCCGCACAGATACGCAGTATTTT. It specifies CASIGTSRTDTQYF.